The present TCR beta chain was sequenced within a study of early T cells in non-severe SARS-CoV-2 infection. TCRdb independently ran MiXCR on the 5' RACE reads; one entry per CDR3 protein. The repertoire holds 55,000 or so distinct CDR3 sequences, with more than 9% as singletons. The CDR3 contains 16 residues. The V and J ends lost 3 bases and 5 bases respectively, with 18 bases between them. Germline-derived CDR1 and CDR2 are MDHEN and SYDVKM. Specimen: whole blood. This receptor was identified in an adult who was a healthcare worker with PCR-confirmed SARS-CoV-2 infection or an uninfected control (not recorded which). This chain joins TRBV28 and TRBJ2-3, with TRBD2 as a possible D gene (6 bases). The CDR3 loop reads CASSFQLGGEKDTQYF. In DNA, the CDR3 is TGTGCCAGCAGTTTCCAGCTAGGAGGGGAGAAAGATACGCAGTATTTT.